One sample yielded the 7 T cell receptor beta chains listed below, sequenced in a study of regulatory T cells. Their specific antigens are unknown. The PCR used 52 TRBV and 13 TRBJ primers. Using immunoSEQ multiplex PCR, the repertoire was profiled, and TCRdb retains in-frame clones only, with some absent. The data show 25,000 to 35,000 clones, 85% to 95% seen once. Findings and limits, study-wide: In CD3G-deficient patients, conventional CD4+ T cells were enriched for hydrophobic CDR3 residues at positions 6 and 7.

Sequencing was done on a sample of conventional CD4+ T cells sorted from blood. The receptors stem from a person between 18 and 30 years old with CD3G deficiency.

The chain has TRBV7-9 and TRBJ1-1; perhaps TRBD1 as D (5 bases). CDR1 and CDR2 from the germline V gene are SEHNR and FQNEAQ (reference sequence). The germline V and J ends were trimmed by 2 bases and 1 base, with 5 bases remaining between them. There are 13 residues in the CDR3. CDR3 sequence: CASSLQGNTEAFF. For the CDR3, the DNA is TGTGCCAGCAGCTTACAGGGGAACACTGAAGCTTTCTTT.

This chain links TRBV7-8 with TRBJ2-2, with 8 bases fitting TRBD2. V was pared by 5 bases and J by 0 bases, with 8 bases of the junction left unmatched. The CDR3 runs 17 residues. Germline V gene lookup returns CDR1 SGHVS and CDR2 FQNEAQ. The CDR3 region is CASSLTIAGSNTGELFF. DNA for the CDR3: TGTGCCAGCAGCCTAACCATAGCGGGGTCGAACACCGGGGAGCTGTTTTTT.

This chain joins TRBV28 and TRBJ1-2; possible D gene TRBD1, 6 bases. From germline, CDR1 is MDHEN and CDR2 SYDVKM. Trimming left V 7 bases short and J 4 bases short, with 22 bases between. The length of the CDR3 is 16 residues. The CDR3 DNA follows: TGTGCCAGCAAACCAATCTCCCGGGGGCGAAGCTATGGCTACACCTTC. Translated: CASKPISRGRSYGYTF.

The chain employs TRBV19 and TRBJ1-5; D ambiguous. V was cut by 3 bases and J by 7 bases, with 13 bases left in between. CDR3 size: 14 residues. CDR1 and CDR2 (germline): LNHDA, SQIVND (reference sequence). The CDR3 DNA sequence: TGTGCCAGTAGTATTGTGGGGTCAGCCCAGCCCCAGCATTTT. Translated, it gives CASSIVGSAQPQHF.

CDR3 protein: CASSSILGADTQYF. The CDR3 coding sequence is TGCGCCAGCAGCTCAATCCTTGGGGCAGATACGCAGTATTTT. V usage is TRBV5-1 and J usage is TRBJ2-3; no firm D call. The germline CDR1 and CDR2 sequences are SGHRS and YFSETQ. V shed 3 bases and J shed 4 bases, with 12 bases lying between them. This CDR3 has 14 residues. Filled out from reference TRBV5-1 and TRBJ2-3, the complete variable domain reads KAGVTQTPRYLIKTRGQQVTLSCSPISGHRSVSWYQQTPGQGLQFLFEYFSETQRNKGNFPGRFSGRQFSNSRSEMNVSTLELGDSALYLCASSSILGADTQYFGPGTRLTVL.

The chain uses TRBV7-9 and TRBJ2-3; D tentatively reads TRBD1 or TRBD2 (6 bases each). The CDR3 has 15 amino acids. Trimming pared 2 bases from V and 2 bases from J, leaving 11 bases between. Germline V gene data show CDR1 as SEHNR and CDR2 as FQNEAQ (reference sequence). The CDR3 coding sequence is TGTGCCAGCAGCTTATGGGGGGCGGACACAGATACGCAGTATTTT. As protein: CASSLWGADTDTQYF.

The rearrangement joins TRBV18 to TRBJ2-1; D gene ambiguous. Germline CDR1 reads KGHSH; CDR2 reads LQKENI. V was pared by 5 bases and J by 6 bases, with 11 bases between. This CDR3 comprises 13 residues. CDR3 coding DNA: TGTGCCAGCTCAATTCATCGAACCAATGAGCAGTTCTTC. Its translation is CASSIHRTNEQFF.